This T cell receptor (beta chain) comes out of a study of shared clonotypes between healthy human individuals. Study-level findings and limits: Shared clonotypes across all four donors exceeded non-shared ones in generation probability.

It was across several immunoSEQ plates that each subset's genomic DNA was evenly split. Some clones are missing from TCRdb's copy, which holds only in-frame ones; the method was immunoSEQ multiplex PCR. The sample has 1.5 million to 2.5 million clones, about 95% seen once; the top ten hold roughly 1.2%. CD45RO-negative, CCR7-selected cells formed the naive CD8 fraction, which excluded terminally differentiated effector memory CD45RA+ cells. In the case of this clone: No antigen is known for it.

The CDR3 totals 13 residues. Germline V gene lookup returns CDR1 PRHDT and CDR2 FYEKMQ (reference sequence). V shed 4 bases and J 5 bases; nucleotides not matched to a gene: 4. This clonotype originated in a man younger than 35 in good health. The J gene is TRBJ1-1, the V gene TRBV13, with TRBD1 matching 7 bases. The sample consisted of naive CD8+ T cells sorted from blood. CDR3: CASSSIQGTEAFF. DNA for the CDR3: TGTGCCAGCAGCTCGATACAGGGGACTGAAGCTTTCTTT. Drawing the rest from reference TRBV13 and TRBJ1-1, the complete variable domain is AAGVIQSPRHLIKEKRETATLKCYPIPRHDTVYWYQQGPGQDPQFLISFYEKMQSDKGSIPDRFSAQQFSDYHSELNMSSLELGDSALYFCASSSIQGTEAFFGQGTRLTVV.